The clone carrying this T cell receptor (beta chain) was observed a single time. This entry comes from a study of control samples from healthy donors and cancer patients. Trimming left V 3 bases short and J 0 bases short, with 8 bases between. CDR1 MDHEN and CDR2 SYDVKM come from the germline V gene. CDR3 length: 14 residues. The protocol was immunoSEQ multiplex PCR, while the TCRdb copy is restricted to in-frame clones and leaves out a portion. The top ten hold roughly 6.2% of the sample, which has about 75,000 clones, around 95% seen once. The source is a woman aged 35 to 49 in good health. The sequencing input was blood. The chain uses TRBV28 and TRBJ1-1, with TRBD1 as a possible D gene (6 bases). The CDR3 region is CASSLGDMNTEAFF. The CDR3 coding sequence is TGTGCCAGCAGTTTGGGGGACATGAACACTGAAGCTTTCTTT.